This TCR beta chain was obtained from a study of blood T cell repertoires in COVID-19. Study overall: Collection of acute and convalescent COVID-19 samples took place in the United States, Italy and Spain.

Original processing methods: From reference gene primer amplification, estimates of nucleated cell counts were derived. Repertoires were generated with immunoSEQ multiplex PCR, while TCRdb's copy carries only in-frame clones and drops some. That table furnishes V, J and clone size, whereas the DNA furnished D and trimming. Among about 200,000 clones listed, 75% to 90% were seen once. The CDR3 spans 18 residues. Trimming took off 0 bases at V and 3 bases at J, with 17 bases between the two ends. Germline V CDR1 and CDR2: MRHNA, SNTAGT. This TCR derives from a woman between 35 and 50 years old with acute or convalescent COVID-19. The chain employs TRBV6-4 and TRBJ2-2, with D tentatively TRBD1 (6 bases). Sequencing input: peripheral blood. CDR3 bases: TGTGCCAGCAGTGACTCTTTCAGGGGAATAAGGGACACCGGGGAGCTGTTTTTT. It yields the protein CASSDSFRGIRDTGELFF.